These 5 T cell receptor beta chains came from one sample sequenced in a study of human T cells and chemical hapten exposure (dated by TCRdb to the early 2020s). Unfractionated whole blood was collected in Tempus Blood RNA tubes, and total RNA was extracted from that blood. The library relied on 5' RACE. Sequenced using an Illumina MiSeq. Using fastp at Q25 and MiXCR, TCRdb reprocessed the public reads and kept productive beta chains. For every CDR3 protein sequence, its rows merge into one entry that carries the most common genes and DNA. The sample profile shows tens of thousands of distinct CDR3 sequences; roughly 8.4% of them were found once. The ten top clones hold approximately 2.5% of the sample. All receptors come from a male donor in good health.

This clonotype was recorded at least ten times. The chain combines TRBV7-2 with TRBJ1-2; 7 bases fit TRBD1. Per germline, CDR1 SGHTA and CDR2 FQGNSA. The CDR3 consists of 15 residues. V lost 1 base to trimming and J lost 7 bases; unmatched junction nucleotides: 9. CDR3 amino acids: CASSLDEGGAGGYTF. CDR3 sequence (DNA): TGTGCCAGCAGCTTAGATGAAGGGGGCGCGGGTGGCTACACCTTC.

V gene TRBV20-1 combines with J gene TRBJ1-2, with D hard to call. This CDR3 contains 15 residues. CDR1 DFQATT and CDR2 SNEGSKA come from the germline V gene (reference sequence). Trimming stripped 6 bases from V and 0 bases from J, with 17 bases between. Here the CDR3 DNA reads TGCAGTGCCCGAAGGGAGATACCCTCTAACTATGGCTACACCTTC. Its protein is CSARREIPSNYGYTF.

The chain has TRBV7-9 and TRBJ2-3, with 9 positions matching TRBD1. Germline CDR1 SEHNR, CDR2 FQNEAQ (reference sequence). J lost 4 bases, V lost 5 bases, and 7 bases had no gene match. This CDR3 has 15 residues. The CDR3 loop is CASSDRGNRSDTQYF. In DNA, the CDR3 is TGTGCCAGCAGCGACAGGGGGAATAGGTCAGATACGCAGTATTTT.

Points on this clonotype: A much larger clone is a single base away; this may be a read error. J is TRBJ2-7 and V is TRBV14, with 12 bases matching TRBD2. The CDR3 has 18 amino acids. The germline V gene has CDR1 SGHDN and CDR2 FVKESK. The CDR3 here is CASGHLGGKLAGGLEQYF. CDR3 DNA: TGTGCCAGCGGCCATCTAGGCGGCAAGCTAGCGGGAGGGCTCGAGCAGTACTTC.

This clonotype was counted at least ten times. The chain uses TRBV7-8 and TRBJ2-7; D might be TRBD2 (5 bases). Germline-derived CDR1 and CDR2 are SGHVS and FQNEAQ. The CDR3 runs 17 residues. V shed 0 bases and J shed 3 bases, with 18 bases lying between them. CDR3 amino acids: CASSLAVRTPGVYEQYF. The CDR3 coding sequence is TGTGCCAGCAGCTTAGCGGTCCGGACTCCAGGCGTCTACGAGCAGTACTTC.